The 11 T cell receptor beta chains in this list originate from one sample, sequenced in a study of breast tumors, draining lymph nodes, adjacent tissues. Using its own MiXCR run on the multiplex PCR reads, TCRdb lists one record per CDR3 protein. The sample lists fewer than 150,000 distinct CDR3 sequences, around 20% occurring once. Axillary draining lymph nodes of breast cancer patients supplied the node samples. The sequenced sample was axillary lymph node tissue. Receptor source: a female donor with breast cancer. Some clones in this sample may be carry-over from other donors' samples.

This clonotype was counted at least ten times. The chain recombines TRBV7-2 with TRBJ2-1; TRBD2 matches 8 bases. Per the germline V gene, CDR1 is SGHTA and CDR2 is FQGNSA. This CDR3 comprises 17 residues. V lost 5 bases to trimming and J lost 1 base; unmatched junction nucleotides: 10. CDR3: CASSPGGAGVSYNEQFF. The DNA of the CDR3 is TGTGCCAGCAGCCCCGGGGGAGCGGGAGTGTCCTACAATGAGCAGTTCTTC.

Remarks on this clonotype: The conserved phenylalanine or tryptophan is not found at the CDR3 terminus, so this likely reflects a read error. V usage is TRBV7-2 and J usage is TRBJ2-7; no clear D gene. Trimming left V 1 base short and J 3 bases short, with 13 bases between. CDR3 length: 15 amino acids. CDR1 is SGHTA, CDR2 FQGNSA, per germline. CDR3 DNA sequence: TGTGCCAGCAGCTTAGAGGCGGAACCGAACTACGAGCAGTACTCC. This gives the protein CASSLEAEPNYEQYS.

This clonotype showed up just a few times. The chain carries TRBV30 and TRBJ2-3, with D perhaps matching TRBD2 (5 bases). CDR1 GTSNPN and CDR2 SVGIG come from the germline V gene (reference sequence). CDR3 length: 14 residues. V lost 0 bases, J lost 9 bases, and 16 bases lay in between. Here the CDR3 DNA reads TGTGCCTGGAGTGTACTGGCGGGTAGGACGACGCAGTATTTT. It is translated as CAWSVLAGRTTQYF.

This clonotype was detected ten times or more. V is TRBV12-3 or TRBV12-4 and J is TRBJ1-6; 10 nucleotides match TRBD1. This CDR3 is 15 amino acids long. J was trimmed by 10 bases and V by 1 base; bases with no gene match: 4. In DNA form, the CDR3 reads TGTGCCAGCAGTTTAGAGGGACAGGGGTTGTCACCCCTCCACTTT. Residues: CASSLEGQGLSPLHF.

This clonotype was counted many times. The gene calls are TRBV4-1 and TRBJ2-2; 10 nucleotides match TRBD2. CDR3 length equals 18 residues. CDR1 and CDR2 (germline): MGHRA, YSYEKL. J gave up 6 bases and V 2 bases, and 12 bases lay outside the gene matches. CDR3 amino acids: CASSQTPAGGPGSGELFF. The CDR3 DNA reads TGCGCCAGCAGCCAAACACCAGCGGGAGGGCCAGGGTCCGGGGAGCTGTTTTTT.

Comment on this clonotype: This may be a read error: a much more frequent sequence differs by one nucleotide. The chain carries TRBV6-5 and TRBJ2-7; perhaps D is TRBD1 or TRBD2 (6 bases each). The germline V gene has CDR1 MNHEY and CDR2 SVGAGI. The CDR3 sequence is 16 residues long. CDR3 nucleotide sequence: TGTGCCAGCAGTCACTCGCAAGGGGGGTACGGGTACGAGCAGTACTTC. This encodes CASSHSQGGYGYEQYF.

This clonotype came up many times. V and J are TRBV24-1 and TRBJ2-3; no reliable D call. The CDR3 is made up of 14 amino acids. Trimming removed 5 bases at V and 0 bases at J, with 8 bases between. Germline V gene data show CDR1 as KGHDR and CDR2 as SFDVKD. The CDR3, as DNA: TGTGCCACCAGTGCCTTAGAGAGCACAGATACGCAGTATTTT. Protein product: CATSALESTDTQYF.

The sample holds many counts of this clonotype. The chain couples TRBV18 to TRBJ2-7; D is uncertain. Germline CDR1 reads KGHSH; CDR2 reads LQKENI. This CDR3 contains 13 residues. The germline V and J ends were trimmed by 1 base and 1 base, with 5 bases remaining between them. CDR3 region: CASSPLGSYEQYF. The CDR3 DNA sequence: TGTGCCAGCTCACCACTGGGTTCCTACGAGCAGTACTTC. Combining the CDR3 with reference TRBV18 and TRBJ2-7 gives the whole variable domain NAGVMQNPRHLVRRRGQEARLRCSPMKGHSHVYWYRQLPEEGLKFMVYLQKENIIDESGMPKERFSAEFPKEGPSILRIQQVVRGDSAAYFCASSPLGSYEQYFGPGTRLTVT.

This clonotype was recorded many times. V usage is TRBV7-6 and J usage is TRBJ2-7; 7 bases fit TRBD1. Germline values: CDR1 SGHVS, CDR2 FNYEAQ. Trimming cost V 5 bases and J 9 bases; bases outside gene matches: 10. The CDR3 contains 13 residues. CDR3 in amino acids: CASSPGQERRQYF. The CDR3 nucleotides read TGTGCCAGCAGCCCCGGACAGGAGAGGCGGCAGTACTTC.

At least ten counts were recorded for this clonotype. The chain has TRBV20-1 and TRBJ2-1; no clear D. The V and J ends lost 1 base and 6 bases respectively, with 10 bases between them. The CDR3 sequence is 13 residues long. The germline V gene encodes CDR1 DFQATT and CDR2 SNEGSKA (reference sequence). The CDR3: CSARVRVTNEQFF. CDR3 nucleotides: TGCAGTGCTAGAGTGCGAGTAACCAATGAGCAGTTCTTC.

This clonotype was picked up many times. The gene calls are TRBV7-2 and TRBJ2-7; D gene uncertain. Trimming removed 5 bases from V and 0 bases from J, with 14 bases in between. Per the germline V gene, CDR1 is SGHTA and CDR2 is FQGNSA. The CDR3 has 15 amino acids. This CDR3 is CASSVGYISSYEQYF. The DNA for the CDR3 is TGTGCCAGCAGCGTTGGGTACATAAGCTCCTACGAGCAGTACTTC.